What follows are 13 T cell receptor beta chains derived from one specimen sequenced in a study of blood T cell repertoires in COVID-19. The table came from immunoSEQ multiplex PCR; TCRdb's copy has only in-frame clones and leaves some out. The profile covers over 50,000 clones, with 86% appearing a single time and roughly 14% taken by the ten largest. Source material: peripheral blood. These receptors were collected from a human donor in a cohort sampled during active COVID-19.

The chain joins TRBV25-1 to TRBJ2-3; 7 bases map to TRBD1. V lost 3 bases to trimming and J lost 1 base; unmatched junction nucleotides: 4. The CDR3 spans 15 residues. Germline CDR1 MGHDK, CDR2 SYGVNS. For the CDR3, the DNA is TGTGCCAGCAGTGAGGCAGGGGGACGCACAGATACGCAGTATTTT. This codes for CASSEAGGRTDTQYF.

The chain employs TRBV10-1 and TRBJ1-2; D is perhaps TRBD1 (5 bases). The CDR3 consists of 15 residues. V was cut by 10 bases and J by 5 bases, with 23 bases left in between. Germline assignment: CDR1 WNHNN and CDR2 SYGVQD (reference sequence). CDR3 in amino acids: CATPGGGSVRYGYTF. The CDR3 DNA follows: TGCGCCACTCCGGGGGGAGGGAGCGTGCGATATGGCTACACCTTC.

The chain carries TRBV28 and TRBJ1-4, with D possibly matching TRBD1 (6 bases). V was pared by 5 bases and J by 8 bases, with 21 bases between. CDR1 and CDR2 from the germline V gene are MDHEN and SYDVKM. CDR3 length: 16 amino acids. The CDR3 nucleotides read TGTGCCAGCAGTCCGCCTGGACAGACGAGGAGGGAAAAACTGTTTTTT. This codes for CASSPPGQTRREKLFF.

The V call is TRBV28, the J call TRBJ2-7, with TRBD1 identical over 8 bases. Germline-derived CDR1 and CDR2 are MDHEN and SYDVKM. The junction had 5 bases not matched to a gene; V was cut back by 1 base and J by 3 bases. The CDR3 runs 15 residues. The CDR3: CASSLFWTGLYEQYF. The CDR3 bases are TGTGCCAGCAGTTTATTCTGGACAGGGCTCTACGAGCAGTACTTC.

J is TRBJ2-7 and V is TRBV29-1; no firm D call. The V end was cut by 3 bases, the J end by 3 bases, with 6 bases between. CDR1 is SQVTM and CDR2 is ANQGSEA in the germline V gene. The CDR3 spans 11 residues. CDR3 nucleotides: TGCAGCGTTGAGAGTTTCTACGAGCAGTACTTC. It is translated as CSVESFYEQYF.

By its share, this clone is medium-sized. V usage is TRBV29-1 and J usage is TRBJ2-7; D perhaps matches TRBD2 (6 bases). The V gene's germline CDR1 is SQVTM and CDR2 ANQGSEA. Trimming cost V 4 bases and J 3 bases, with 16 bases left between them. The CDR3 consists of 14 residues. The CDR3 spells CSVAGGQGLYEQYF. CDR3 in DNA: TGCAGCGTTGCCGGAGGGCAGGGCCTCTACGAGCAGTACTTC.

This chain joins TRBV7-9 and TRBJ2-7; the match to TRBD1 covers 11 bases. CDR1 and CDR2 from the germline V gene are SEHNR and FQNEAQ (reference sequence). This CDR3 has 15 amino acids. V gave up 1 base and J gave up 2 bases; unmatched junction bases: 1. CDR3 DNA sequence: TGTGCCAGCAGCTTAGAGGGACAGGGGGCCTACGAGCAGTACTTC. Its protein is CASSLEGQGAYEQYF.

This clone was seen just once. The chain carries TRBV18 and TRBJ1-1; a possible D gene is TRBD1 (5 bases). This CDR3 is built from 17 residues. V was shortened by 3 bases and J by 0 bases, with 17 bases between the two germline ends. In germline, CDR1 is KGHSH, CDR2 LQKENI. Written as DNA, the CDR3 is TGTGCCAGCTCACCCCCGGGGGGGATGAACATGAACACTGAAGCTTTCTTT. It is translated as CASSPPGGMNMNTEAFF.

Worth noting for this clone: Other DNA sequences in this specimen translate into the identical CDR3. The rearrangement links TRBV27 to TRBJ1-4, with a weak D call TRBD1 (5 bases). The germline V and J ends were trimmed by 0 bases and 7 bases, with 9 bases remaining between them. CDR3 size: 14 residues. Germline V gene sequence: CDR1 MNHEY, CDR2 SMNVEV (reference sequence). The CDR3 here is CASSLSGVGEKLFF. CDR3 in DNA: TGTGCCAGCAGTTTATCAGGGGTCGGTGAAAAACTGTTTTTT.

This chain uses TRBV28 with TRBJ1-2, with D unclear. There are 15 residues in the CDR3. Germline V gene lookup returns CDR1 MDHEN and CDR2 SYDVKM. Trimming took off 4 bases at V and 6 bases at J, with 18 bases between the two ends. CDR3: CASSSPGLTLHGYTF. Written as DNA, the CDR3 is TGTGCCAGCAGTTCACCCGGACTCACACTACATGGCTACACCTTC.

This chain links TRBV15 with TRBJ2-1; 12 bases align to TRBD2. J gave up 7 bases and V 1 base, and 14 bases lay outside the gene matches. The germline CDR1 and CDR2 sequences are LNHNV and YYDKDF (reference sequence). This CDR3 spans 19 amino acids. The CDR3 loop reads CATSRVRRLAGAPGNEQFF. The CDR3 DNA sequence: TGTGCCACCAGCAGAGTGCGTCGACTAGCGGGAGCCCCGGGTAATGAGCAGTTCTTC. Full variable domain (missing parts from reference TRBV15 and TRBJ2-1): DAMVIQNPRYQVTQFGKPVTLSCSQTLNHNVMYWYQQKSSQAPKLLFHYYDKDFNNEADTPDNFQSRRPNTSFCFLDIRSPGLGDTAMYLCATSRVRRLAGAPGNEQFFGPGTRLTVL.

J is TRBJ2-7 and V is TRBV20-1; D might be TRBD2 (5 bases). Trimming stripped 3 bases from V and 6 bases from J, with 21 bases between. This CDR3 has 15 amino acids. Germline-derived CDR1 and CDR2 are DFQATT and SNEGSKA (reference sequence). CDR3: CSASRDRTRAFEQYF. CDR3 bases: TGCAGTGCTAGTAGAGACCGAACTAGAGCCTTCGAGCAGTACTTC.

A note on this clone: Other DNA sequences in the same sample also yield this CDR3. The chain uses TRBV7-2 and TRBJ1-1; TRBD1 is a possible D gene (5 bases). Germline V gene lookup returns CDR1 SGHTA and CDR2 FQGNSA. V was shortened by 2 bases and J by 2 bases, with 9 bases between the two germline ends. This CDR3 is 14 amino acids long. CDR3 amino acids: CASSLTRVNTEAFF. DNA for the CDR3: TGTGCCAGCAGCTTAACCAGGGTTAACACTGAAGCTTTCTTT.